This T cell receptor beta chain was documented in a study of blood T cell repertoires in COVID-19. Across the study: The analysed material was cDNA or gDNA that came from T cells, B-cell-depleted T cells, or PBMCs.

The CDR3 consists of 18 residues. J lost 0 bases, V lost 3 bases, and 14 bases had no gene match. CDR1 is SGHRS and CDR2 is YFSETQ in the germline V gene. Repertoires were generated with immunoSEQ multiplex PCR, while TCRdb's copy carries only in-frame clones and drops some. The sample lists 150,000 to 180,000 clones; approximately 91% were seen once. This chain links TRBV5-1 with TRBJ1-1, with TRBD1 identical over 7 bases. Sequenced input: peripheral blood. The sequence was obtained from a woman between 65 and 79 years old with acute or convalescent COVID-19. The CDR3: CASSSGTATRVLNTEAFF. The CDR3 DNA is TGCGCCAGCAGCTCCGGGACAGCCACCCGCGTTTTGAACACTGAAGCTTTCTTT.